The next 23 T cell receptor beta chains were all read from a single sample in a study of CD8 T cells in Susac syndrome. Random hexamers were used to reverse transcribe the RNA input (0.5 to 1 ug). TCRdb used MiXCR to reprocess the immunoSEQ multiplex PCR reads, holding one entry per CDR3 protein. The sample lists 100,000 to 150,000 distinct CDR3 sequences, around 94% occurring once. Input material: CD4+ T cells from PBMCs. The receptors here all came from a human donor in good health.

DNA for the CDR3: TGTGCCAGCAGCTTGGGGAGGGATAGCAATCAGCCCCAGCATTTT. The encoded protein is CASSLGRDSNQPQHF. The V gene is TRBV7-8, the J gene TRBJ1-5; D is undetermined. The V gene's germline CDR1 is SGHVS and CDR2 FQNEAQ. The V end was cut by 3 bases, the J end by 0 bases, with 9 bases between. The CDR3 is 15 residues long. The full variable domain, rest sourced from reference TRBV7-8 and TRBJ1-5, is GAGVSQSPRYKVAKRGQDVALRCDPISGHVSLFWYQQALGQGPEFLTYFQNEAQLDKSGLPSDRFFAERPEGSVSTLKIQRTQQEDSAVYLCASSLGRDSNQPQHFGDGTRLSIL.

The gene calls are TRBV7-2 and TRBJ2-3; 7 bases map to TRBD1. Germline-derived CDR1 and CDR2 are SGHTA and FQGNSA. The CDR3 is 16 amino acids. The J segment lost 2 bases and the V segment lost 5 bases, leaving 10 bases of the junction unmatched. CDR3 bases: TGTGCCAGCAGCACCCGGACAGGCGAGTTCACAGATACGCAGTATTTT. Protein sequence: CASSTRTGEFTDTQYF.

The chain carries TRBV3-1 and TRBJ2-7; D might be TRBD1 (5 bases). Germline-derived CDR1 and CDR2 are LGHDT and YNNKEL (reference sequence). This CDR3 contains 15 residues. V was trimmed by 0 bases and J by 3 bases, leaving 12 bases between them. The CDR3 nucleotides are TGTGCCAGCAGCCAAGATCCGGCAGGGTTCTACGAGCAGTACTTC. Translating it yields CASSQDPAGFYEQYF.

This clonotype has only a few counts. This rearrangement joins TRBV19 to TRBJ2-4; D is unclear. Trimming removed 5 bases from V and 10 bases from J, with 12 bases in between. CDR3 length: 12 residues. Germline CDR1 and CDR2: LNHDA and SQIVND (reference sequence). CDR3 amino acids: CASSPRKDIQYF. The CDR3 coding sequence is TGTGCCAGTAGTCCTCGCAAGGATATTCAGTACTTC.

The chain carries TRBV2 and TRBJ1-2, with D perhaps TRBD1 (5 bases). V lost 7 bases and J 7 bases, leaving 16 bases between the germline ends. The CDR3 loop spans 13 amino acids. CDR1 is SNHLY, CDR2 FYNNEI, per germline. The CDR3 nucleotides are TGTGCCAGCACCAGAGGGGAGGGTGCTGGCTACACCTTC. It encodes CASTRGEGAGYTF.

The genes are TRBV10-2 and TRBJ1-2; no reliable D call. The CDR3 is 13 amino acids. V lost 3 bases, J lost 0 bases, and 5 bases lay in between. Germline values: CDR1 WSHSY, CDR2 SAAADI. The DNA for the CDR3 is TGCGCCAGCAGTGACGCTTCTAACTATGGCTACACCTTC. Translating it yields CASSDASNYGYTF.

As DNA, the CDR3 is TGCGCCAGCAGAACGGACCAACCCACAGATACGCAGTATTTT. Translating gives CASRTDQPTDTQYF. J is TRBJ2-3 and V is TRBV5-1; D is uncertain. CDR3 size: 14 residues. The V end lost 5 bases, the J end lost 2 bases, and 12 bases lay between the germline ends. Germline CDR1 reads SGHRS; CDR2 reads YFSETQ.

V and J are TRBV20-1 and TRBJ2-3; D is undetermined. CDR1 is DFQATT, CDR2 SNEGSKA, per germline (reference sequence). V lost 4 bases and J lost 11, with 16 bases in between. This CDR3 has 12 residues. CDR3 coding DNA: TGCAGTGCTACTGGGAACGGACCCGTGCAGTATTTT. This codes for CSATGNGPVQYF.

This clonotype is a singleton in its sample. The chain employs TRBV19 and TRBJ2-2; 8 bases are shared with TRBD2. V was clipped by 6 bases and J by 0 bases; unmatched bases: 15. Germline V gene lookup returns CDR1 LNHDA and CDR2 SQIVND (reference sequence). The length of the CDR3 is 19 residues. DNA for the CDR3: TGTGCCAGTAGATCCCTCAGACTGCGGGAGGACGCGAACACCGGGGAGCTGTTTTTT. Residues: CASRSLRLREDANTGELFF.

The CDR3 protein is CSGHDGETQYF. The CDR3 DNA is TGCAGCGGCCACGATGGAGAGACCCAGTACTTC. The chain joins TRBV29-1 to TRBJ2-5, with no clear D. The germline V gene encodes CDR1 SQVTM and CDR2 ANQGSEA. With 7 bases removed from V and 4 bases from J, the gap between germline ends came to 10 bases. The CDR3 totals 11 residues.

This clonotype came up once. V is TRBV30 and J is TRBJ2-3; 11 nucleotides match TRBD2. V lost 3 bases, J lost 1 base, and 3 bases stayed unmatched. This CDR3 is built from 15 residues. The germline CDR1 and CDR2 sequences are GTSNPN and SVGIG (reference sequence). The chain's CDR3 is CAWSFSGGGTDTQYF. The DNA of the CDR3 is TGTGCCTGGAGCTTTAGCGGGGGGGGCACAGATACGCAGTATTTT.

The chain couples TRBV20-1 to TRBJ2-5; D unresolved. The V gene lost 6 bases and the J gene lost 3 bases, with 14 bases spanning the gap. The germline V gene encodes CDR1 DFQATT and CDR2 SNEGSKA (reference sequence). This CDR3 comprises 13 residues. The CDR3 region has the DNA TGCAGTGCCCGCCGGCTTCGGGAAGAGACCCAGTACTTC. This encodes CSARRLREETQYF.

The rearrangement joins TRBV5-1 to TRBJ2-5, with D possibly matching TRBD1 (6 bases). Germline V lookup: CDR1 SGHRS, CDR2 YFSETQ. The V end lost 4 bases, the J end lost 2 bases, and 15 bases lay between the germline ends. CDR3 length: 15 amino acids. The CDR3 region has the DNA TGCGCCAGCAGCGCCGCAGGGGCGGTACAAGAGACCCAGTACTTC. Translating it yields CASSAAGAVQETQYF.

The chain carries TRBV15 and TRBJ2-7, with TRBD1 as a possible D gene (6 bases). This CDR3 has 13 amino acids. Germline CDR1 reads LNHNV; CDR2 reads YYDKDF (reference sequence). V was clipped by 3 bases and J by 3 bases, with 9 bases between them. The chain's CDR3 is CATSRRGSYEQYF. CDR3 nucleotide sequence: TGTGCCACCAGCAGGAGGGGGAGCTACGAGCAGTACTTC. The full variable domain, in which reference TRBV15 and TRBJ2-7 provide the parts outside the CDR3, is DAMVIQNPRYQVTQFGKPVTLSCSQTLNHNVMYWYQQKSSQAPKLLFHYYDKDFNNEADTPDNFQSRRPNTSFCFLDIRSPGLGDTAMYLCATSRRGSYEQYFGPGTRLTVT.

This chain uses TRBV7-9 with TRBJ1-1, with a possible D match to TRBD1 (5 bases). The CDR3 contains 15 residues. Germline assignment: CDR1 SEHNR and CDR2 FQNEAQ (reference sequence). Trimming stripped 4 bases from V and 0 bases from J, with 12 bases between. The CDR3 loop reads CASSSDSLMNTEAFF. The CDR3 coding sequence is TGTGCCAGCAGCTCCGACAGCCTCATGAACACTGAAGCTTTCTTT.

The chain's CDR3 is CASSDGRGGYEQYF. DNA of the CDR3: TGCGCCAGCAGTGACGGCAGGGGGGGTTACGAGCAGTACTTC. V is TRBV10-2 and J is TRBJ2-7, with D perhaps TRBD1 or TRBD2 (7 bases each). Trimming took 3 bases from V and 4 from J, leaving 13 bases between them. Germline CDR1 is WSHSY and CDR2 is SAAADI. The CDR3 spans 14 residues.

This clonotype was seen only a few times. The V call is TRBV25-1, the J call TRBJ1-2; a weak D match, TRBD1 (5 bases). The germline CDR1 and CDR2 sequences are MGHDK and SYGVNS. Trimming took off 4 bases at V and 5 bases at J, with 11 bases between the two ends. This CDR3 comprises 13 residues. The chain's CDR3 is CASSVGTDYGYTF. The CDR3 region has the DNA TGTGCCAGCAGTGTCGGGACTGATTATGGCTACACCTTC.

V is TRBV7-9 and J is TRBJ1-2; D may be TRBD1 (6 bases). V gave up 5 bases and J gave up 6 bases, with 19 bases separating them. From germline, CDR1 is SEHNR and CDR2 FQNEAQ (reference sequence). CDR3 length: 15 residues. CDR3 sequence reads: CASSGGRGKVDGYTF. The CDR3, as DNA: TGTGCCAGCAGCGGGGGCAGGGGTAAAGTGGATGGCTACACCTTC.

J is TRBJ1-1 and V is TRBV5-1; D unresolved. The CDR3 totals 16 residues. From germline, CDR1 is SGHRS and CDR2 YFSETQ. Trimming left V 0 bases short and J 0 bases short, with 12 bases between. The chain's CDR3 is CASSLGPGDLNTEAFF. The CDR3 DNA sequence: TGCGCCAGCAGCTTGGGCCCCGGGGATCTGAACACTGAAGCTTTCTTT.

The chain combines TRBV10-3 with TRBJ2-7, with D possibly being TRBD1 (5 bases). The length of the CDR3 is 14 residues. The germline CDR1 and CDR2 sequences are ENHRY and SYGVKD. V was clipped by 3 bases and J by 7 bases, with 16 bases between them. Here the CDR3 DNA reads TGTGCCATCAGTGATCCTAGACAGTCTGGGGAGCAGTACTTC. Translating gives CAISDPRQSGEQYF.

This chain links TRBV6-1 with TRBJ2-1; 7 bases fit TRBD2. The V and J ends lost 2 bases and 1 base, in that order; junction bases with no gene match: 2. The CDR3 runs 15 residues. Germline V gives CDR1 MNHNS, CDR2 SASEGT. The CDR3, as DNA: TGTGCCAGCAGTGAACTAGCGGCTTCCTACAATGAGCAGTTCTTC. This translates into CASSELAASYNEQFF.

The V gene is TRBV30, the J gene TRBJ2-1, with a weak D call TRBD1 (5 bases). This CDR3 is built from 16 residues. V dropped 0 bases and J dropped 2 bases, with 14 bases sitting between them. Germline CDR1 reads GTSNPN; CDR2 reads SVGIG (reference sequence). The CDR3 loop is CAWSVIKAGTYNEQFF. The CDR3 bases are TGTGCCTGGAGTGTCATTAAGGCAGGGACCTACAATGAGCAGTTCTTC.

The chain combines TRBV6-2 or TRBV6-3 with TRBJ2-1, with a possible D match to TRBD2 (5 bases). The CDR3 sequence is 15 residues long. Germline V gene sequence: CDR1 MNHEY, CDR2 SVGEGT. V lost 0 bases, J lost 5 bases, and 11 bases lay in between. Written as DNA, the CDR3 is TGTGCCAGCAGTTACTCGACCGGACTGGACAATGAGCAGTTCTTC. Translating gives CASSYSTGLDNEQFF.